The 22 T cell receptor beta chains in this list originate from one sample, sequenced in a study of CD8+ T cells in alopecia areata. As the sequencing template, cDNA was produced by extracting RNA and reverse transcribing it. Libraries were prepared by immunoSEQ multiplex PCR; TCRdb keeps only in-frame clonotypes and omits some of them. The repertoire holds approximately 54,000 clones, around 96% seen once, with under 30% in the top ten. The sequencing here drew on CD8+ T cells sorted from blood, taken at week 0. The receptors were gathered from a human donor with alopecia areata.

V and J are TRBV4-1 and TRBJ2-7; 10 nucleotides agree with TRBD1. The CDR3 is 17 amino acids. J lost 0 bases, V lost 0 bases, and 5 bases had no gene match. CDR1 and CDR2 from the germline V gene are MGHRA and YSYEKL. The CDR3 nucleotides are TGCGCCAGCAGCCAAGAGCAGGGACAGGGGAACTCCTACGAGCAGTACTTC. The encoded protein is CASSQEQGQGNSYEQYF.

On this clone itself: This CDR3 is also generated by other DNA sequences in the sample. The chain combines TRBV5-1 with TRBJ2-1; TRBD2 is a possible D gene (6 bases). Germline V gene data show CDR1 as SGHRS and CDR2 as YFSETQ. The CDR3 contains 12 residues. With 4 bases removed from V and 10 bases from J, the gap between germline ends came to 12 bases. Here the CDR3 reads CASSLVGGEQFF. Written as DNA, the CDR3 is TGCGCCAGCAGCCTCGTCGGGGGAGAGCAGTTCTTC. Full variable domain (outside the CDR3, taken from reference TRBV5-1 and TRBJ2-1): KAGVTQTPRYLIKTRGQQVTLSCSPISGHRSVSWYQQTPGQGLQFLFEYFSETQRNKGNFPGRFSGRQFSNSRSEMNVSTLELGDSALYLCASSLVGGEQFFGPGTRLTVL.

CDR3 residues: CATGTASYEQYF. In DNA form, the CDR3 reads TGTGCCACTGGAACGGCCTCCTACGAGCAGTACTTC. The chain has TRBV5-8 and TRBJ2-7; D not certain. The germline gives CDR1 SGHTS, CDR2 YDEGEE. The CDR3 totals 12 residues. With 9 bases removed from V and 0 bases from J, the gap between germline ends came to 10 bases.

The V and J genes are TRBV4-3 and TRBJ2-6, with no clear D. The germline V and J ends were trimmed by 0 bases and 0 bases, with 6 bases remaining between them. Germline loops: CDR1 LGHNA, CDR2 YSLEER. The CDR3 consists of 16 residues. The CDR3 bases are TGCGCCAGCAGCCAAGATGTGGGCTCTGGGGCCAACGTCCTGACTTTC. Its translation: CASSQDVGSGANVLTF.

The chain carries TRBV27 and TRBJ2-2, with D possibly TRBD2 on 5 matching bases. This CDR3 is 14 amino acids long. Trimming shortened V by 3 bases and J by 7 bases, and 12 bases separated the two germline ends. The germline CDR1 and CDR2 sequences are MNHEY and SMNVEV (reference sequence). CDR3: CASSLTGRDGELFF. CDR3 bases: TGTGCCAGCAGTTTGACGGGGAGAGACGGGGAGCTGTTTTTT.

The rearrangement joins TRBV6-5 to TRBJ1-6; no firm D call. V was clipped by 4 bases and J by 7 bases, with 14 bases between them. The V gene's germline CDR1 is MNHEY and CDR2 SVGAGI. The CDR3 sequence is 15 residues long. CDR3 residues: CASSSLRVRNSPLHF. The CDR3 DNA sequence: TGTGCCAGCAGTTCCCTAAGGGTTCGAAATTCACCCCTCCACTTT.

V gene TRBV7-8 combines with J gene TRBJ2-1; 9 bases map to TRBD2. The germline gives CDR1 SGHVS, CDR2 FQNEAQ. This CDR3 contains 16 residues. The trim removed 0 bases at V and 5 bases at J, leaving 5 bases unmatched. CDR3 loop: CASSLALQRGDNEQFF. CDR3 sequence (DNA): TGTGCCAGCAGCTTAGCGCTTCAGCGGGGGGACAATGAGCAGTTCTTC. Full variable domain (missing parts from reference TRBV7-8 and TRBJ2-1): GAGVSQSPRYKVAKRGQDVALRCDPISGHVSLFWYQQALGQGPEFLTYFQNEAQLDKSGLPSDRFFAERPEGSVSTLKIQRTQQEDSAVYLCASSLALQRGDNEQFFGPGTRLTVL.

The genes are TRBV4-2 and TRBJ2-2, with D perhaps being TRBD1 or TRBD2 (5 bases each). Germline V gene lookup returns CDR1 LGHNA and CDR2 YNFKEQ. Trimming shortened V by 3 bases and J by 6 bases, and 8 bases separated the two germline ends. The CDR3 sequence is 13 residues long. CDR3: CASSQRGSGELFF. DNA of the CDR3: TGTGCCAGCAGCCAGAGGGGTTCCGGGGAGCTGTTTTTT.

The chain combines TRBV29-1 with TRBJ2-5; D not certain. Germline loops: CDR1 SQVTM, CDR2 ANQGSEA. This CDR3 region has 15 residues. Trimming pared 0 bases from V and 4 bases from J, leaving 15 bases between. Here the CDR3 DNA reads TGCAGCGTTGAAGATCCGGCAGGTATCTTAGAGACCCAGTACTTC. It is translated as CSVEDPAGILETQYF.

This rearrangement joins TRBV4-1 to TRBJ2-7, with TRBD2 matching over 8 bases. V lost 4 bases, J lost 3 bases, and 2 bases stayed unmatched. CDR1 MGHRA and CDR2 YSYEKL come from the germline V gene. CDR3 size: 13 residues. The CDR3 coding sequence is TGCGCCAGCAGCCGGGGACTAGGCTACGAGCAGTACTTC. This encodes CASSRGLGYEQYF.

V and J are TRBV4-2 and TRBJ2-2; D gene uncertain. The CDR3 length is 14 residues. The germline CDR1 and CDR2 sequences are LGHNA and YNFKEQ. V gave up 4 bases and J gave up 3 bases, with 9 bases separating them. This CDR3 reads CASSPRLDTGELFF. The CDR3 region has the DNA TGTGCCAGCAGCCCAAGATTGGACACCGGGGAGCTGTTTTTT.

The chain recombines TRBV4-3 with TRBJ2-2, with 7 bases matching TRBD2. The germline V gene has CDR1 LGHNA and CDR2 YSLEER. J gave up 6 bases and V 0 bases, and 1 base lay outside the gene matches. This CDR3 contains 14 residues. The CDR3 DNA is TGCGCCAGCAGCCAAGAGGGAGGGGCCGGGGAGCTGTTTTTT. Translation gives CASSQEGGAGELFF.

In the case of this clone: The same CDR3 arises from other DNA sequences in this sample as well. CDR3 in amino acids: CASSSSGHGTEAFF. In DNA form, the CDR3 reads TGTGCCAGCAGTTCCTCGGGGCACGGCACTGAAGCTTTCTTT. The chain employs TRBV27 and TRBJ1-1; weak D call: TRBD1 (5 bases). The germline CDR1 and CDR2 sequences are MNHEY and SMNVEV (reference sequence). Trimming pared 4 bases from V and 4 bases from J, leaving 13 bases between. This CDR3 spans 14 amino acids.

The chain employs TRBV7-2 and TRBJ2-1; 10 nucleotides match TRBD1. J gave up 8 bases and V 5 bases, and 9 bases lay outside the gene matches. CDR3 size: 15 residues. The germline gives CDR1 SGHTA, CDR2 FQGNSA. CDR3 DNA: TGTGCCAGCAGCGGGAGGACAGGGGGGATTCATGAGCAGTTCTTC. Translated, it gives CASSGRTGGIHEQFF.

The chain has TRBV4-1 and TRBJ2-7; D unclear. The CDR3 is made up of 13 amino acids. CDR1 is MGHRA, CDR2 YSYEKL, per germline. V lost 0 bases and J lost 4, with 7 bases in between. CDR3 loop: CASSQEFGYEQYF. The CDR3 DNA reads as TGCGCCAGCAGCCAAGAGTTCGGGTACGAGCAGTACTTC.

Details on this clone: At one end the junction does not follow the germline gene, possibly because of a read error. This chain uses TRBV7-8 with TRBJ2-5; D tentatively fits TRBD1 or TRBD2 (5 bases each). CDR1 SGHVS and CDR2 FQNEAQ come from the germline V gene. This CDR3 contains 15 residues. CDR3 bases: TGTGCCAGCAGCCGAGGGTGGACATTGTCAGAGGCCCAGTACTTC. Amino acids: CASSRGWTLSEAQYF. Using reference TRBV7-8 and TRBJ2-5 for the parts outside the CDR3, the full variable domain is GAGVSQSPRYKVAKRGQDVALRCDPISGHVSLFWYQQALGQGPEFLTYFQNEAQLDKSGLPSDRFFAERPEGSVSTLKIQRTQQEDSAVYLCASSRGWTLSEAQYFGPGTRLLVL.

The chain couples TRBV13 to TRBJ1-4; D is undetermined. V was shortened by 6 bases and J by 8 bases, with 13 bases between the two germline ends. The germline gives CDR1 PRHDT, CDR2 FYEKMQ (reference sequence). The CDR3 runs 13 residues. The chain's CDR3 is CASRPGRGEKLFF. CDR3 sequence (DNA): TGTGCCAGCAGACCAGGACGCGGCGAAAAACTGTTTTTT. The whole variable domain, remainder taken from reference TRBV13 and TRBJ1-4, is AAGVIQSPRHLIKEKRETATLKCYPIPRHDTVYWYQQGPGQDPQFLISFYEKMQSDKGSIPDRFSAQQFSDYHSELNMSSLELGDSALYFCASRPGRGEKLFFGSGTQLSVL.

This chain links TRBV5-1 with TRBJ2-7, with a possible D match to TRBD2 (5 bases). The CDR3 runs to 14 residues. The V gene lost 4 bases and the J gene lost 3 bases, with 14 bases spanning the gap. Germline V lookup: CDR1 SGHRS, CDR2 YFSETQ. The CDR3 DNA reads as TGCGCCAGCAGCACGACTGCCGGGGACTACGAGCAGTACTTC. Its protein is CASSTTAGDYEQYF.

The CDR3 DNA sequence: TGTGCCAGCAGTTTCGGCGGGGTCACCGGGGAGCTGTTTTTT. This translates into CASSFGGVTGELFF. V usage is TRBV6-5 and J usage is TRBJ2-2, with TRBD2 as a possible D gene (6 bases). From germline, CDR1 is MNHEY and CDR2 SVGAGI. Trimming removed 4 bases at V and 4 bases at J, with 10 bases between. The CDR3 contains 14 residues.

This chain uses TRBV29-1 with TRBJ2-3; the D call may be TRBD1 or TRBD2 (5 bases each). The CDR3 runs to 16 residues. V lost 1 base to trimming and J lost 0 bases, with 14 bases between them. The germline V gene has CDR1 SQVTM and CDR2 ANQGSEA. CDR3 sequence (DNA): TGCAGCGTTGAAGCTGTCGTCCGGGACAGCACAGATACGCAGTATTTT. The encoded protein is CSVEAVVRDSTDTQYF.

The chain recombines TRBV19 with TRBJ2-3, with D perhaps matching TRBD2 (5 bases). CDR1 and CDR2 (germline): LNHDA, SQIVND (reference sequence). Trimming stripped 5 bases from V and 3 bases from J, with 15 bases between. CDR3 length equals 15 residues. The CDR3 coding sequence is TGTGCCAGTAGTTTCGGGGTAGTGGGTACAGATACGCAGTATTTT. Encoded protein: CASSFGVVGTDTQYF.

This clone was detected once. This chain connects TRBV12-5 to TRBJ1-1, with D uncertain. This CDR3 spans 15 amino acids. Trimming pared 6 bases from V and 3 bases from J, leaving 17 bases between. The V gene's germline CDR1 is LGHNT and CDR2 FRNRAP. The CDR3: CASGQSAGYYTEAFF. In DNA form, the CDR3 reads TGTGCTAGTGGCCAGAGCGCCGGGTACTACACTGAAGCTTTCTTT.